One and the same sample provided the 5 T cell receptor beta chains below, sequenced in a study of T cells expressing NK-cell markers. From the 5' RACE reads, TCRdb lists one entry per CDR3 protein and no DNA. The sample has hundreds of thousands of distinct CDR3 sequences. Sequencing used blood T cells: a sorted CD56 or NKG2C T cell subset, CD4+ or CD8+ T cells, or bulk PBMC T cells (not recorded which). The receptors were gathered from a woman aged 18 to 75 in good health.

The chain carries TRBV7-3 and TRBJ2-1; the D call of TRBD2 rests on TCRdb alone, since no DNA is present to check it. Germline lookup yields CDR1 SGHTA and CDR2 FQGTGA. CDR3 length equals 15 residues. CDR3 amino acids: CASSTIAGDNNEQFF.

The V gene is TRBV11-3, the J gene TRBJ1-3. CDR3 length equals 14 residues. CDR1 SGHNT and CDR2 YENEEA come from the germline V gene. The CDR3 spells CASSLGFTGNTIYF.

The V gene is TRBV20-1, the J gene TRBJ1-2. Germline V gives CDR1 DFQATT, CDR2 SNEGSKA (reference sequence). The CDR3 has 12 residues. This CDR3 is CSARTENYGYTF.

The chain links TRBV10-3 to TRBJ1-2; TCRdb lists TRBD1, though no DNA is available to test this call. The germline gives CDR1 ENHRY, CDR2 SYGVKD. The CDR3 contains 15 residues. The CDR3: CAISESQGWIYGYTF.

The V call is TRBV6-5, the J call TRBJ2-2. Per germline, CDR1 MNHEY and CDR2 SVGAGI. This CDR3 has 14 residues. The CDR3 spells CASSYVLDSGELFF.